This T cell receptor (beta chain) derives from a study of cytomegalovirus exposure and HLA in healthy donors. The J segment lost 3 bases and the V segment lost 8 bases, leaving 3 bases of the junction unmatched. CDR3 length equals 14 residues. Germline-derived CDR1 and CDR2 are MNHNS and SASEGT. Study conclusions and caveats: As was reported, the classifier diagnosed cytomegalovirus status with high specificity and sensitivity. In vitro data verified a few CMV-associated chains as specific for CMV antigens.

The assay was immunoSEQ multiplex PCR, and TCRdb's table has in-frame clones only and misses some. In the table there are 35,000 to 55,000 clones, over 85% of which are singletons. Comment on this clone: Its cognate antigen is unknown.

This TCR was sampled from a woman under 30 in good health and CMV-seronegative. J is TRBJ2-2 and V is TRBV6-1; TRBD1 agrees at 10 bases. Sequences were obtained from PBMCs. CDR3 nucleotides: TGTGCCAGCTCCGGGACAGGGGACACCGGGGAGCTGTTTTTT. Translating gives CASSGTGDTGELFF.